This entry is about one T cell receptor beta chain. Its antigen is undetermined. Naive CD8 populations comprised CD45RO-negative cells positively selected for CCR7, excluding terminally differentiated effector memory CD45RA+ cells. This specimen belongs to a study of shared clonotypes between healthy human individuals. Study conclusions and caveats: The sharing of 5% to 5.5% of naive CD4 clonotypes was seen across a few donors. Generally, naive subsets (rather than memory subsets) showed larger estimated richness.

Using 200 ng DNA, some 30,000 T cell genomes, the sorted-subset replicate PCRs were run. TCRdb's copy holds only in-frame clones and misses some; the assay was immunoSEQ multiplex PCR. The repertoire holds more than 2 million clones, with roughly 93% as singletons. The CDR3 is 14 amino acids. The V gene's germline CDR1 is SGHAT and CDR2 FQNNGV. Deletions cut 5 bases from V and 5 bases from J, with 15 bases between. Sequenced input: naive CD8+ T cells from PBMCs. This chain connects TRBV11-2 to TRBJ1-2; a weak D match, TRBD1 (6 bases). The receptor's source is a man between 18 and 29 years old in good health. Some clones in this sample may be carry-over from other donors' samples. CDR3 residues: CASSPTGTPYGYTF. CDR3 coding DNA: TGTGCCAGCAGCCCGACCGGGACACCATATGGCTACACCTTC.